The 7 T cell receptor beta chains below come from one sample, sequenced in a study of PD-1 blockade in classical Hodgkin lymphoma. Exposure to brentuximab vedotin varied, and each patient had relapsed following autologous stem cell transplantation. Some clones are missing from TCRdb's copy, which holds only in-frame ones; the method was immunoSEQ multiplex PCR. Of tens of thousands of clones in the sample, approximately 70% were seen once. The source was peripheral blood mononuclear cells (PBMCs), collected before the second cycle of nivolumab. The receptors come from a human donor with classical Hodgkin lymphoma.

This clone has only one observation. The rearrangement links TRBV4-3 to TRBJ2-3; no clear D gene. This CDR3 region has 13 residues. The V end was cut by 0 bases, the J end by 4 bases, with 5 bases between. Per the germline V gene, CDR1 is LGHNA and CDR2 is YSLEER. CDR3 nucleotides: TGCGCCAGCAGCCAAGATTTGGCAGATACGCAGTATTTT. It is translated as CASSQDLADTQYF.

This clone was recorded a few times. The chain combines TRBV5-5 with TRBJ2-6; D is uncertain. Trimming left V 2 bases short and J 0 bases short, with 12 bases between. This CDR3 has 17 amino acids. Germline assignment: CDR1 SGHKS and CDR2 YYEKEE (reference sequence). The CDR3 bases are TGTGCCAGCAGCTTAAACGGTCCCCTCTCTGGGGCCAACGTCCTGACTTTC. It is translated as CASSLNGPLSGANVLTF.

The chain employs TRBV21-1 and TRBJ1-1; the table's D gene call, TRBD1, was not cross checked with the DNA. TRBV21-1 is labeled a pseudogene. There are 13 residues in the CDR3. CDR3 sequence reads: CASSEDEETGAFF. DNA of the CDR3: TGTGCCAGCAGCGAGGATGAGGAGACAGGAGCTTTCTTT.

The rearrangement links TRBV29-1 to TRBJ2-1, with a possible D match to TRBD2 (6 bases). The CDR3 sequence is 15 residues long. V was clipped by 7 bases and J by 10 bases, with 26 bases between them. In germline, CDR1 is SQVTM, CDR2 ANQGSEA. CDR3 DNA sequence: TGCAGCGGGTTTCAGGTTCGGGGGAGAAGCGGGGAGCAGTTCTTC. It codes for CSGFQVRGRSGEQFF.

The chain uses TRBV30 and TRBJ1-5; D is unclear. The CDR3 loop spans 15 amino acids. The V gene lost 1 base and the J gene lost 6 bases, with 16 bases spanning the gap. Germline lookup yields CDR1 GTSNPN and CDR2 SVGIG (reference sequence). The CDR3 here is CAWSGSGTLTQPQHF. DNA for the CDR3: TGTGCCTGGAGTGGTTCCGGAACTCTCACTCAGCCCCAGCATTTT.

The rearrangement uses TRBV19 and TRBJ1-2; D unresolved. The ends were cut back, 1 base at V and 4 bases at J, with 7 bases in the middle. Germline assignment: CDR1 LNHDA and CDR2 SQIVND (reference sequence). The CDR3 has 13 residues. CDR3 bases: TGTGCCAGTAGTATAGCAGTCAGCTATGGCTACACCTTC. It translates to CASSIAVSYGYTF.

This clone was counted between two and nine times. The chain employs TRBV10-3 and TRBJ2-5; D unclear. The V gene's germline CDR1 is ENHRY and CDR2 SYGVKD. This CDR3 is built from 15 residues. The ends were cut back, 0 bases at V and 5 bases at J, with 13 bases in the middle. The CDR3 spells CAISESYTKRETQYF. The CDR3 DNA follows: TGTGCCATCAGTGAGTCTTATACTAAGAGGGAGACCCAGTACTTC.